This T cell receptor (beta chain) is drawn from a study of blood T cell repertoires in COVID-19. Study context: The origin of the acute and convalescent COVID-19 samples was the United States, Italy and Spain. PBMCs, B-cell-depleted T cells, or T cells were the source of the cDNA or gDNA that made up the material.

Germline CDR1 is DFQATT and CDR2 is SNEGSKA (reference sequence). Trimming removed 4 bases from V and 12 bases from J, with 15 bases in between. This CDR3 contains 11 residues. In the source study's methods: Reference gene primer amplification in the assay estimated nucleated cell counts. TCRdb keeps only in-frame clones here, not all; method: immunoSEQ multiplex PCR. The DNA gave D and trimming, while V, J and clone size come from that table. The repertoire holds about 180,000 clones, with about four fifths as singletons. Specimen: peripheral blood. This chain joins TRBV20-1 and TRBJ1-1; D ambiguous. The receptor comes from an older man with active or convalescent COVID-19. The CDR3 here is CSAILVTGTFF. The CDR3 region has the DNA TGCAGTGCTATTCTGGTCACGGGGACTTTCTTT.